This paragraph covers one T cell receptor (beta chain) sequence. Its antigen remains unidentified. Treatment of the sample: roughly 10-day PBMC culture with coronavirus spike peptide pools or control peptides (ViraFEST assay). Cultured CD4+ T cells had their DNA profiled by the Oncomine TCR Beta short-read assay. Genomic DNA was drawn out of CD4+ T cells grown in culture. TCRdb reanalysed the PCR reads using MiXCR and keeps one entry per CDR3 protein. The data show 9,000 to 15,000 distinct CDR3 sequences, around 60% seen once. The data originate from a study of vaccination and CD4 T cells after COVID-19. Study as a whole: Overlapping SARS-CoV-2, HCoV-NL63, HCoV-OC43 and HCoV-229E spike peptides were used to stimulate cells. Cultures serving as controls received a peptide pool (CEFX or HIV-1 Nef) or no peptide.

There are 14 residues in the CDR3. V trimming: 5 bases; J trimming: 0 bases; junction bases outside the gene matches: 5. CDR1 is DFQATT, CDR2 SNEGSKA, per germline (reference sequence). General study points: The median number of SARS-CoV-2-reactive clonotypes increased from roughly 21 to 40, a change that did not reach significance.

This sequence joins TRBV20-1 and TRBJ2-7; the match to TRBD2 covers 9 bases. Sequenced sample: CD4+ T cells from blood, cultured in vitro. The TCR was taken from a human donor who had recovered from COVID-19. CDR3 DNA sequence: TGCAGTGCTCCGTTAGCGGGGGCCTCCTACGAGCAGTACTTC. The encoded protein is CSAPLAGASYEQYF.